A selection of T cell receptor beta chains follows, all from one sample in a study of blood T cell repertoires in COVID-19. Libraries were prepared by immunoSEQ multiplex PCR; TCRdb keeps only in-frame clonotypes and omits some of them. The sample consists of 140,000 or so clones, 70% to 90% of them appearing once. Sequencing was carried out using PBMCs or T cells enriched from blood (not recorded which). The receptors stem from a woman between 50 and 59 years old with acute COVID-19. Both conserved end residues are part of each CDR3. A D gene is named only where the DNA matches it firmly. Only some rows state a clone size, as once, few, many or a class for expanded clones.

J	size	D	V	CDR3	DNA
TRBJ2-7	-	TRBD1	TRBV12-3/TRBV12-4	CATYDRGCEQYF	TGTGCCACCTACGACAGGGGTTGCGAGCAGTACTTC
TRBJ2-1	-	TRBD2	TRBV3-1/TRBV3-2	CASSPSGSYNEQFF	TGTGCCAGCAGCCCTAGCGGATCCTACAATGAGCAGTTCTTC
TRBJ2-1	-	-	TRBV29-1	CSADTYNEQFF	TGCAGCGCGGATACCTACAATGAGCAGTTCTTC
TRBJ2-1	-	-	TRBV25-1	CASSENNRAGHSYNEQFF	TGTGCCAGCAGTGAAAATAATCGAGCGGGACACTCCTACAATGAGCAGTTCTTC
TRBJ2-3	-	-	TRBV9	CASSVEWGGTDTQYF	TGTGCCAGCAGCGTAGAATGGGGGGGCACAGATACGCAGTATTTT
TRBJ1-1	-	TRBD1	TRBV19	CASSISTGGTEAFF	TGTGCCAGTAGTATAAGCACAGGGGGAACTGAAGCTTTCTTT
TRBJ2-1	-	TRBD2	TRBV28	CASSFGLLGLAGGEQFF	TGTGCCAGCAGTTTCGGTCTTTTGGGGCTAGCGGGAGGTGAGCAGTTCTTC
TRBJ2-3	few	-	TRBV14	CASSQLAGSLGDTQYF	TGTGCCAGCAGTCAACTAGCCGGGAGCCTTGGAGATACGCAGTATTTT
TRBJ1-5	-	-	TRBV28	CASSSVQGSIYQPQHF	TGTGCCAGCAGTTCCGTGCAGGGAAGCATATACCAGCCCCAGCATTTT
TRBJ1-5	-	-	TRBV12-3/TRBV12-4	CASSQGDQPQHF	TGTGCCAGCAGTCAAGGGGATCAGCCCCAGCATTTT
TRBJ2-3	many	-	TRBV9	CASSVGATSTDTQYF	TGTGCCAGCAGCGTAGGGGCCACATCGACAGATACGCAGTATTTT
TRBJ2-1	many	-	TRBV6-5	CASHTRSSYNEQFF	TGTGCCAGCCATACTCGGAGCTCCTACAATGAGCAGTTCTTC
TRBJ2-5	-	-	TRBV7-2	CASSLRPGGVETQYF	TGTGCCAGCAGCTTACGGCCCGGAGGGGTGGAGACCCAGTACTTC
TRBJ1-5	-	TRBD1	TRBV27	CASTEAREDRASNQPQHF	TGTGCCAGCACCGAAGCGCGAGAGGACAGGGCTAGCAATCAGCCCCAGCATTTT
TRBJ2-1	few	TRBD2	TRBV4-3	CASSPGLAGTTFNEQFF	TGCGCCAGCAGCCCGGGACTAGCGGGTACCACATTCAATGAGCAGTTCTTC
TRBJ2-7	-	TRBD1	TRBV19	CASSDRDRGWYEQYF	TGTGCCAGTAGTGACCGGGACAGGGGATGGTACGAGCAGTACTTC
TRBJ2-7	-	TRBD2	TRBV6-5	CASRREGVYEQYF	TGTGCCAGCAGACGGGAGGGAGTTTACGAGCAGTACTTC
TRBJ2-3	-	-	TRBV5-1	CASSLVGRSTDTQYF	TGCGCCAGCAGCTTGGTCGGGAGAAGCACAGATACGCAGTATTTT
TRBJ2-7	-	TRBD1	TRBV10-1	CASSEQGQGFYEQYF	TGCGCCAGCAGTGAGCAAGGACAGGGTTTCTACGAGCAGTACTTC
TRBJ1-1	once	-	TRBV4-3	CASSQEHGRTEAFF	TGCGCCAGCAGCCAAGAGCACGGGAGGACTGAAGCTTTCTTT
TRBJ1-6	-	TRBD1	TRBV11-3	CASSKPGTGGSSPLHF	TGTGCCAGCAGCAAACCCGGGACAGGGGGGTCTTCACCCCTCCACTTT
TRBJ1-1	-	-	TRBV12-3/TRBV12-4	CASQFGTLVAFF	TGTGCCAGCCAGTTCGGGACTCTCGTAGCTTTCTTT
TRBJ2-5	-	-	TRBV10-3	CAIKHGSQETQYF	TGTGCCATCAAGCACGGGTCACAAGAGACCCAGTACTTC
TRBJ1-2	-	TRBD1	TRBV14	CASSRGGTGNGYTF	TGTGCCAGCAGCCGCGGAGGGACAGGGAATGGCTACACCTTC
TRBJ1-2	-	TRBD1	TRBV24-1	CATSETDRAGGYTF	TGTGCCACCAGTGAAACGGACAGGGCTGGTGGCTACACCTTC